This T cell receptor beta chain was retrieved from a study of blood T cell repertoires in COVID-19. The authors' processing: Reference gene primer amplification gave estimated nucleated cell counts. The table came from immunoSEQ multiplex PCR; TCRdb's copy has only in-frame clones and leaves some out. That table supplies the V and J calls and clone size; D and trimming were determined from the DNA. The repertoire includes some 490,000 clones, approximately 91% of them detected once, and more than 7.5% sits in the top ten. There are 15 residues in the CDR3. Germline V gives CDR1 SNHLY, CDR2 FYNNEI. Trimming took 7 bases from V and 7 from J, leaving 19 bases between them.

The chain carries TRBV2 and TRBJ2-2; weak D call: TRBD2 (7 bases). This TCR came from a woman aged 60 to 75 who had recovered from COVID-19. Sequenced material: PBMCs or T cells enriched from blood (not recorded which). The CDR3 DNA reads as TGTGCCAGCAACGAAGACGGGGGGCCGAACGGGGAGCTGTTTTTT. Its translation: CASNEDGGPNGELFF.